The TCR beta chain under discussion was sequenced for a study of T cell responses to AZD1222 COVID-19 vaccine (dated by TCRdb to the early 2020s). In the study overall: AZD1222 recipients given second doses at about 4 weeks or at about 12 weeks were pooled, since spike-specific TCR depth and breadth were not found to differ between the two schedules. A total of 230 or so trial participants underwent TCR sequencing, of whom roughly 210 received two doses of AZD1222 and some 25 received two doses of the MenACWY control vaccine. Trial participants were enrolled by age into subgroups of 18-55, 56-69 and 70-plus years, and around 150, 29 and 61 TCR-sequenced participants, respectively, were included in these subgroups.

The CDR3 regions of human TCRbeta chains were analyzed by immunosequencing. The study's own analysis went as follows. TCRs in the repertoires were matched against a reference library of SARS-CoV-2-specific TCRs that had been generated with the MIRA antigen-specificity platform. Breadth was defined as the fraction of unique TCRs that were SARS-CoV-2-associated, and depth was defined as the fraction of total T cells that were SARS-CoV-2-associated. Each spike-specific TCR was assigned to its reactive spike region and to a CD4 or CD8 class using the MIRA data. Log10-transformed breadth and depth values were compared by one-way ANOVA with Sidak's multiple comparisons tests. TCRdb mirrors the immuneACCESS table, restricted to in-frame sequences. Some clones are absent from its copies; in checked studies, under half trace to an unresolved V gene, and the reason for the others is unknown. V and J calls and clone size are those listed in that table; D and trimming were worked out from the DNA. This sample holds 75,000 to 90,000 clones; roughly 80% were observed only once. The ten largest clones capture under 25% of the sample.

This specimen's time point label, interpreted: baseline before first vaccination. The vaccinee samples were drawn from two UK trials, COV001 and COV002, one of which was a single-blind randomized controlled phase 2/3 trial testing AZD1222 (ChAdOx1 nCoV-19) in healthy adults. Trial participant PBMC samples were collected at day 0 and day 28 after the second dose for TCRbeta chain sequencing. Comment on this clone: This clone's antigen is unknown. The input lacks base qualities; no much larger clone sits a single base away.

The CDR3 holds 15 amino acids from the cysteine to the phenylalanine. Only CDR3 DNA is held: 45 bases, read in frame from base 1. V loses 4 bases at its end and J loses 9 bases; junction bases beyond the gene matches: 6. The germline V gene yields LGHNA for CDR1 and YNFKEQ for CDR2. The investigation overall reported the following: The 56-69-year group was small, and its depth increase did not reach significance, likely because of low power. Most participants were white British and females outnumbered males, and the authors suggested that clonal diversity may have been underestimated. The vaccine-associated CD4 TCRs covered the entire spike protein, and the dominant responses fell in regions 160-218 and 743-854. Reportedly, close to half of the unique spike-specific TCRs recognized epitopes lying outside the regions that are mutated in the B.1.351 and B.1.1.7 variants. Conclusions about previously exposed vaccinees are limited, since just a handful of AZD1222 recipients were seropositive for SARS-CoV-2 at baseline. Because no day 14 peak-response samples were available, repertoires were characterized only after the peak T cell response. A significant rise in spike-specific TCR breadth and depth was observed after two AZD1222 doses relative to day 0 and relative to MenACWY recipients.

Sequenced material: peripheral blood, taken on day 0 of AZD1222 vaccination. The chain is encoded by TRBV4-2 joined to TRBJ2-1; TRBD2 agrees with 13 junctional bases. This clonotype was sampled from an adult in good health. The DNA sequence follows: TGTGCCAGCAGCCGCGGACTAGCGGGAGAGTCTGAGCAGTTCTTC. Translated, this is CASSRGLAGESEQFF.